The 22 T cell receptor beta chains given below trace back to one sample, sequenced in a study of Ad26.COV2.S vaccination and SARS-CoV-2 variants. As to treatment: around 19 received Ad26.COV2.S at low or high dose, single or two shots; roughly 5 received placebo; per-sample allocation not given. Samples came from day 63 after the first vaccine or placebo injection. Sequencing was performed with immunoSEQ multiplex PCR; in TCRdb, only in-frame clones are kept and a portion is missing. The repertoire holds some 320,000 clones, around 83% seen once, with around 1.9% in the top ten. The sample was peripheral blood, taken in a trial of Ad26.COV2.S vaccine versus placebo. Receptors were obtained from a person aged 18-65 years who received the Ad26.COV2.S COVID-19 vaccine or a placebo.

The CDR3: CASSRETGVSTEAFF. For the CDR3, the DNA is TGCGCCAGCAGCCGTGAGACAGGGGTGAGCACTGAAGCTTTCTTT. This chain links TRBV5-1 with TRBJ1-1, with 8 bases fitting TRBD1. CDR3 length: 15 amino acids. V dropped 4 bases and J dropped 4; count of bases not matched to a gene: 9. Germline values: CDR1 SGHRS, CDR2 YFSETQ.

J is TRBJ1-2 and V is TRBV2; 7 bases map to TRBD1. Germline assignment: CDR1 SNHLY and CDR2 FYNNEI. V lost 1 base and J lost 8; bases outside the gene matches: 10. The CDR3 extends over 15 amino acids. This chain's CDR3 is CASSEGQGVIWGYTF. The CDR3 nucleotides read TGTGCCAGCAGTGAAGGGCAGGGGGTAATTTGGGGCTACACCTTC.

The chain couples TRBV4-3 to TRBJ2-1; 11 positions agree with TRBD2. The V gene's germline CDR1 is LGHNA and CDR2 YSLEER. V was clipped by 1 base and J by 10 bases; unmatched bases: 9. This CDR3 has 16 residues. This CDR3 is CASSQGATRTSGEQFF. The CDR3 DNA follows: TGCGCCAGCAGCCAAGGGGCAACTCGGACTAGCGGGGAGCAGTTCTTC.

As to this clone: Other DNA sequences within the sample encode an identical CDR3. This chain joins TRBV18 and TRBJ1-2, with D possibly being TRBD1 (6 bases). This CDR3 has 13 amino acids. Germline V lookup: CDR1 KGHSH, CDR2 LQKENI. The V gene lost 3 bases and the J gene lost 4 bases, with 9 bases spanning the gap. Written as DNA, the CDR3 is TGTGCCAGCTCACCGGACAGAGCCTATGGCTACACCTTC. Protein product: CASSPDRAYGYTF. Filled out from reference TRBV18 and TRBJ1-2, the complete variable domain reads NAGVMQNPRHLVRRRGQEARLRCSPMKGHSHVYWYRQLPEEGLKFMVYLQKENIIDESGMPKERFSAEFPKEGPSILRIQQVVRGDSAAYFCASSPDRAYGYTFGSGTRLTVV.

The V and J genes are TRBV3-1 (or the pseudogene TRBV3-2) and TRBJ1-2; D gene ambiguous. Deletions cut 6 bases from V and 8 bases from J, with 1 base between. The CDR3 covers 8 residues. CDR1 is LGHDT and CDR2 is YNNKEL in the germline V gene (reference sequence). This CDR3 is CASRGYTF. CDR3 in DNA: TGTGCCAGCAGAGGCTACACCTTC.

The chain couples TRBV18 to TRBJ2-3, with D possibly being TRBD1 (5 bases). Trimming removed 3 bases from V and 2 bases from J, with 12 bases in between. CDR1 KGHSH and CDR2 LQKENI come from the germline V gene. This CDR3 region has 15 residues. CDR3 residues: CASSPQGGITDTQYF. CDR3 coding DNA: TGTGCCAGCTCACCCCAGGGTGGGATCACAGATACGCAGTATTTT.

The rearrangement joins TRBV27 to TRBJ1-5; D not resolved. The V end was cut by 3 bases, the J end by 1 base, with 10 bases between. The CDR3 has 15 amino acids. Germline V lookup: CDR1 MNHEY, CDR2 SMNVEV (reference sequence). CDR3 DNA: TGTGCCAGCAGTTTCGGCGGGATGAGCAATCAGCCCCAGCATTTT. Protein: CASSFGGMSNQPQHF.

The gene calls are TRBV30 and TRBJ2-2; 10 bases align to TRBD2. The trim removed 2 bases at V and 6 bases at J, leaving 3 bases unmatched. The CDR3 length is 14 residues. Germline values: CDR1 GTSNPN, CDR2 SVGIG (reference sequence). In DNA, the CDR3 is TGTGCCTGGAGTTCCGGGACTAGCGCCGGGGAGCTGTTTTTT. Residues: CAWSSGTSAGELFF.

This chain links TRBV18 with TRBJ1-1, with a tentative D call TRBD1 (6 bases). The CDR3 covers 14 residues. The V and J ends lost 3 bases and 2 bases respectively, with 10 bases between them. Germline assignment: CDR1 KGHSH and CDR2 LQKENI. The CDR3 DNA reads as TGTGCCAGCTCACCTACAGGGACAAACACTGAAGCTTTCTTT. As protein: CASSPTGTNTEAFF.

The chain employs TRBV29-1 and TRBJ2-5, with 15 bases lining up with TRBD2. V was clipped by 8 bases and J by 1 base; unmatched bases: 14. This CDR3 is built from 18 residues. From germline, CDR1 is SQVTM and CDR2 ANQGSEA. The CDR3 bases are TGCAGCATTTTAGGACTAGCGGGGGGGCAACCGATCCAAGAGACCCAGTACTTC. It yields the protein CSILGLAGGQPIQETQYF.

DNA for the CDR3: TGCAGTGCCACCTGGGCGGATGGCTACACCTTC. This sequence encodes CSATWADGYTF. The chain employs TRBV20-1 and TRBJ1-2, with no clear D. The CDR3 runs to 11 residues. The germline gives CDR1 DFQATT, CDR2 SNEGSKA (reference sequence). V lost 6 bases to trimming and J lost 6 bases, with 11 bases between them.

This clone was recorded once. This chain connects TRBV6-2 or TRBV6-3 to TRBJ1-6, with D hard to call. Per the germline V gene, CDR1 is MNHEY and CDR2 is SVGEGT. The CDR3 contains 15 residues. Trimming left V 0 bases short and J 12 bases short, with 15 bases between. CDR3 amino acids: CASSYSSVEGKPLHF. CDR3 DNA sequence: TGTGCCAGCAGTTACTCGAGCGTCGAGGGAAAACCCCTCCACTTT.

The chain recombines TRBV4-3 with TRBJ2-1; D is unresolved. Trimming left V 1 base short and J 1 base short, with 2 bases between. Per the germline V gene, CDR1 is LGHNA and CDR2 is YSLEER. The CDR3 runs 13 residues. CDR3 region: CASSQGSYNEQFF. The CDR3 DNA follows: TGCGCCAGCAGCCAAGGTTCCTACAATGAGCAGTTCTTC.

V is TRBV12-3 or TRBV12-4 and J is TRBJ2-1; the D is unclear. V dropped 3 bases and J dropped 6 bases, with 6 bases sitting between them. CDR3 length equals 12 residues. CDR3 in amino acids: CASSLRPNEQFF. The CDR3 coding sequence is TGTGCCAGCAGTTTGAGACCCAATGAGCAGTTCTTC.

The J gene is TRBJ2-5, the V gene TRBV6-5; 7 nucleotides match TRBD1. From germline, CDR1 is MNHEY and CDR2 SVGAGI. V trimming: 8 bases; J trimming: 1 base; junction bases outside the gene matches: 7. This CDR3 spans 14 amino acids. In DNA form, the CDR3 reads TGTGCCAGCGGGAGACAGGGAAGCCAAGAGACCCAGTACTTC. This translates into CASGRQGSQETQYF.

The chain uses TRBV7-2 and TRBJ2-7; the match to TRBD1 covers 10 bases. V lost 6 bases, J lost 3 bases, and 5 bases stayed unmatched. The germline CDR1 and CDR2 sequences are SGHTA and FQGNSA. The CDR3 runs to 14 residues. CDR3 in amino acids: CASRRTGGFYEQYF. The CDR3 nucleotides read TGTGCCAGCAGGAGGACAGGGGGGTTCTACGAGCAGTACTTC.

J is TRBJ1-6 and V is TRBV4-1; D is perhaps TRBD1 (6 bases). The germline V gene has CDR1 MGHRA and CDR2 YSYEKL. V gave up 1 base and J gave up 0 bases, with 19 bases separating them. This CDR3 region has 20 residues. CDR3 DNA: TGCGCCAGCAGCCAAGGACTAGGGGACACCTCAGGCTCCTATAATTCACCCCTCCACTTT. This translates into CASSQGLGDTSGSYNSPLHF.

The J gene is TRBJ1-2, the V gene TRBV30; D perhaps matches TRBD1 (6 bases). CDR1 GTSNPN and CDR2 SVGIG come from the germline V gene (reference sequence). The V and J ends lost 1 base and 3 bases respectively, with 12 bases between them. The CDR3 covers 14 residues. The DNA for the CDR3 is TGTGCCTGGAGTGGGCACAGGGAGTACTATGGCTACACCTTC. It encodes CAWSGHREYYGYTF.

The V gene is TRBV12-3 or TRBV12-4, the J gene TRBJ1-1; TRBD1 might be the D (5 bases). This CDR3 has 13 amino acids. V was pared by 4 bases and J by 5 bases, with 11 bases between. The CDR3 spells CASSYGDGTEAFF. The CDR3 DNA sequence: TGTGCCAGCAGTTACGGGGACGGGACTGAAGCTTTCTTT.

The rearrangement joins TRBV27 to TRBJ2-7, with D maybe TRBD1 (6 bases). The V gene lost 5 bases and the J gene lost 3 bases, with 17 bases spanning the gap. Germline-derived CDR1 and CDR2 are MNHEY and SMNVEV (reference sequence). This CDR3 has 15 amino acids. The CDR3 loop reads CASSPGRDTGYEQYF. The CDR3 DNA reads as TGTGCCAGCAGTCCGGGCCGGGACACCGGCTACGAGCAGTACTTC.

The chain employs TRBV6-2 or TRBV6-3 and TRBJ2-1; D remains unclear. The CDR3 sequence is 12 residues long. V was clipped by 4 bases and J by 7 bases, with 8 bases between them. The V gene's germline CDR1 is MNHEY and CDR2 SVGEGT. CDR3 in DNA: TGTGCCAGCAGTTCCCGGGTGAATGAGCAGTTCTTC. Its protein is CASSSRVNEQFF.

The J gene is TRBJ2-7, the V gene TRBV4-3, with 13 positions matching TRBD2. In germline, CDR1 is LGHNA, CDR2 YSLEER. The CDR3 loop spans 16 amino acids. J was trimmed by 3 bases and V by 4 bases; bases with no gene match: 6. CDR3 region: CASSPTRTSGGYEQYF. The CDR3 bases are TGCGCCAGCAGCCCTACCCGGACTAGCGGGGGCTACGAGCAGTACTTC.